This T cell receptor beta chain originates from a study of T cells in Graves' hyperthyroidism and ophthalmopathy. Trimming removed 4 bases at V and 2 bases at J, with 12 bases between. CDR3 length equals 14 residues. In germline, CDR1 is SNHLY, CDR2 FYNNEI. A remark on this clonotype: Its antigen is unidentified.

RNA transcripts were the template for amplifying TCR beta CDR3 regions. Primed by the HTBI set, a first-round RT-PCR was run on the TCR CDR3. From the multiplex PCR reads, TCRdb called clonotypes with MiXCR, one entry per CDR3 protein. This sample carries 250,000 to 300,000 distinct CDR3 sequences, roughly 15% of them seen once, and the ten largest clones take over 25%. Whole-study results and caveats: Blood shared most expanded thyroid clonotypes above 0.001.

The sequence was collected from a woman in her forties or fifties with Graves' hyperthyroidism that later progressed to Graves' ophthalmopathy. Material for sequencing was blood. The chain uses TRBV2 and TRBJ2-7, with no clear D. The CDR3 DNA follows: TGTGCCAGCAGTGGAACCGCTACTCCCTACGAGCAGTACTTC. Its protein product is CASSGTATPYEQYF.